These T cell receptor beta chains were read from a single sample in a study of spatial heterogeneity in lung cancer. Using its own MiXCR run on the 5' RACE reads, TCRdb lists one record per CDR3 protein. The data hold 17,000 or so distinct CDR3 sequences, with roughly 6% observed a single time. This sample comprised lung tumor tissue, obtained at surgery. The receptors stem from a male donor with early-stage non-small cell lung cancer. Each CDR3 is given with its conserved first and last residue. Fields, in order: V gene, clone size, J gene, D gene, CDR3 DNA, CDR3 protein. The D gene is left open where the match is weak. Some rows have no size entry. The others give once, few or many, or a class for an expanded clone.

TRBV14	-	TRBJ1-3	-	TGTGCCAGCAGCCAAGATCGGCAGAGCTCTGGAAACACCATATATTTT	CASSQDRQSSGNTIYF
TRBV7-2	medium-sized	TRBJ1-1	-	TGTGCCAGCAGCTTAAGGGGGGGACGGAACACTGAAGCTTTCTTT	CASSLRGGRNTEAFF
TRBV29-1	few	TRBJ2-4	-	TGCAGCGTTGAAAAGAGTGGTATAGGGGCCCACAACATTCAGTACTTC	CSVEKSGIGAHNIQYF
TRBV28	many	TRBJ1-1	-	TGTGCCAGCCAGCAATATGGACAGTTGAACACTGAAGCTTTCTTT	CASQQYGQLNTEAFF
TRBV12-3/TRBV12-4	many	TRBJ2-3	-	TGTGCCAGCAGCCCCCAGGGGGGGGGCTCAGATACGCAGTATTTT	CASSPQGGGSDTQYF
TRBV24-1	many	TRBJ2-2	TRBD1	TGTGCCACCAGTGGGGGGACAGGGATCGCGAACACCGGGGAGCTGTTTTTT	CATSGGTGIANTGELFF
TRBV19	many	TRBJ1-4	-	TGTGCCAGTAGTAACGGAAGAGGAGTTCGCGCTGAAAAACTGTTTTTT	CASSNGRGVRAEKLFF
TRBV20-1	many	TRBJ2-7	TRBD1	TGCAGTGCTAGAAATGCCGGGACAGGCCCCTACGAGCAGTACTTC	CSARNAGTGPYEQYF
TRBV28	many	TRBJ1-5	TRBD1	TGTGCCAGCAGTGGACAGGGCCTGGGAATGCAGCCCCAGCATTTT	CASSGQGLGMQPQHF
TRBV20-1	many	TRBJ1-4	-	TGCAGTGCTAGTCCAGGGCGTAATGAAAAACTGTTTTTT	CSASPGRNEKLFF
TRBV29-1	medium-sized	TRBJ2-1	-	TGCAGCGTTGGTGGGGGTGCGGCGGGACCCCACAATGAGCAGTTCTTC	CSVGGGAAGPHNEQFF
TRBV7-3	many	TRBJ2-3	-	TGTGCCAGCAGCTCTGAGGGGACTAGCACAGATACGCAGTATTTT	CASSSEGTSTDTQYF
TRBV10-2	few	TRBJ2-3	TRBD1	TGCGCCAGTACTGCTGTCGGGACAGGGGGGGATACGCAGTATTTT	CASTAVGTGGDTQYF
TRBV27	many	TRBJ1-6	-	TGTGCCAGCAGTTTAGGGGGCCTAGGGGCCCTCCACTTT	CASSLGGLGALHF
TRBV7-2	many	TRBJ1-1	-	TGTGCCAGCAGCTTAGGGGGTCTCGGGAACACTGAAGCTTTCTTT	CASSLGGLGNTEAFF
TRBV28	many	TRBJ1-5	-	TGTGCCAGCAGTTTAGGGCAGGCGAACAATCAGCCCCAGCATTTT	CASSLGQANNQPQHF
TRBV7-2	many	TRBJ1-2	-	TGTGCCAGCAGCTTCCGGGATGTCCGTCACTATGGCTACACCTTC	CASSFRDVRHYGYTF
TRBV27	many	TRBJ2-1	-	TGTGCCAGCAGTTTAAACGTCTGGCGATCCAACAATGAGCAGTTCTTC	CASSLNVWRSNNEQFF
TRBV5-1	many	TRBJ2-7	TRBD2	TGCGCCAGCAGCTTGCCGGGACTAGCGGCCTCCTACGAGCAGTACTTC	CASSLPGLAASYEQYF
TRBV20-1	-	TRBJ2-7	-	TGCAGTGCCAGCAGCCAAGCCCGATACGAGCAGTACTTC	CSASSQARYEQYF
TRBV28	many	TRBJ1-3	-	TGTGCCAGCAGTTTTCGGCAGGGAGGAAACACCATATATTTT	CASSFRQGGNTIYF
TRBV18	many	TRBJ1-5	-	TGTGCCAGCTCCGCGAGACAAATCAAAGGCAATCAGCCCCAGCATTTT	CASSARQIKGNQPQHF
TRBV6-6	-	TRBJ2-2	TRBD1	TGTGCCAGCAGTTACATAGGGACAGGGGGCACGGGGGAGCTGTTTTTT	CASSYIGTGGTGELFF
TRBV6-1	few	TRBJ2-7	-	TGTGCCAGCAGTGAAATAAGAGCTCCCTACGAGCAGTACTTC	CASSEIRAPYEQYF
TRBV12-3/TRBV12-4	medium-sized	TRBJ1-5	-	TGTGCCAGCAGTTTGGCCTTCAATCAGCCCCAGCATTTT	CASSLAFNQPQHF
TRBV6-6	many	TRBJ2-2	-	TGTGCCAGCGCAGTGCGGGGGCCCGCGAACACCGGGGAGCTGTTTTTT	CASAVRGPANTGELFF
TRBV27	many	TRBJ2-2	-	TGTGCCAGCAGTTTGGTTGGGTACGAGAACACCGGGGAGCTGTTTTTT	CASSLVGYENTGELFF
TRBV20-1	many	TRBJ2-3	-	TGCAGTGCTCTTTACACAGATACGCAGTATTTT	CSALYTDTQYF
TRBV11-2	-	TRBJ2-1	TRBD2	TGTGCCAGCACCCGGACTAGCGGGACGTACAATGAGCAGTTCTTC	CASTRTSGTYNEQFF
TRBV12-3/TRBV12-4	many	TRBJ2-1	TRBD2	TGTGCCAGCACCGAGGCTAGCGGGAGTTATGAGCAGTTCTTC	CASTEASGSYEQFF
TRBV6-5	many	TRBJ2-7	-	TGTGCCAGCCGATCGCTCCAGGTGTCGTCCTACGAGCAGTACTTC	CASRSLQVSSYEQYF
TRBV29-1	many	TRBJ2-7	-	TGCAGCGTTGCAGAGCCCCCCTCCTACGAGCAGTACTTC	CSVAEPPSYEQYF
TRBV6-2/TRBV6-3	few	TRBJ2-4	-	TGTGCCAGCAGTAGAATCGCGGACGGAGCCAAAAACATTCAGTACTTC	CASSRIADGAKNIQYF
TRBV20-1	medium-sized	TRBJ2-1	-	TGCAGTGCTTTAAGCGGGCACCGAAATGAGCAGTTCTTC	CSALSGHRNEQFF
TRBV29-1	many	TRBJ1-5	-	TGCAGCGTTGAAGTTCTCATCGGTCAGCCCCAGCATTTT	CSVEVLIGQPQHF
TRBV3-1	-	TRBJ1-2	-	TGTGCCACCAGAGCGAGGGGGTCTCCCCTATCCGGCTACACCTTC	CATRARGSPLSGYTF
TRBV6-1	-	TRBJ1-1	-	TGTGCCAGCCTCCGGCCGGGGGCTGAAGCTTTCTTT	CASLRPGAEAFF
TRBV12-3/TRBV12-4	many	TRBJ2-5	TRBD2	TGTGCCAGCAGTTCGGGACTAGCGGGAGGTCCACAGTACTTC	CASSSGLAGGPQYF
TRBV6-5	many	TRBJ2-1	TRBD1	TGTGCCAGCAGTTTCGCCGGGACAGGGACGTATGAGCAGTTCTTC	CASSFAGTGTYEQFF
TRBV4-2	many	TRBJ2-6	-	TGTGCCAGCAGCCAAGGGGCCGTCTCTGGGGCCAACGTCCTGACTTTC	CASSQGAVSGANVLTF
TRBV29-1	many	TRBJ2-3	-	TGCAGCGGTAGTCCATATTCGGCAGATACGCAGTATTTT	CSGSPYSADTQYF
TRBV24-1	medium-sized	TRBJ1-5	-	TGTGCCACCAGTCGGGGTTTGCGGCAGCCCCAGCATTTT	CATSRGLRQPQHF
TRBV7-8	many	TRBJ1-3	-	TGTGCCAGCAGCTCTACGACAGGCCGCTCTGGAAACACCATATATTTT	CASSSTTGRSGNTIYF
TRBV11-2	many	TRBJ1-4	TRBD1	TGTGCCAGCAGCTTAATGGGACAGGGAAATGAAAAACTGTTTTTT	CASSLMGQGNEKLFF
TRBV10-3	many	TRBJ2-5	TRBD2	TGTGCCATCAGTGTAGCGGGTGACCAAGAGACCCAGTACTTC	CAISVAGDQETQYF
TRBV7-2	many	TRBJ2-1	-	TGTGCCAGCAGCTTAGGAGGGCCAGGTTTGAATGAGCAGTTCTTC	CASSLGGPGLNEQFF